The 13 T cell receptor beta chains listed next were all sequenced from one sample in a study of post-analysis software for immune sequencing data. Findings of the study overall: The study found TRBV5-6, TRBV5-1 and TRBV20-1 among about five TRBV segments more frequent in patients than controls.

These receptors' targets are unknown. Researchers reported that TCR beta cDNA libraries carried unique molecular identifiers. TCRdb redid the calling of the PCR reads with MiXCR, one entry per CDR3 protein. The table lists about 760,000 distinct CDR3 sequences, less than 35% of them singletons, with 0.55% to 0.65% in the top ten. Sequencing was done on a sample of blood. These receptors all come from a girl between 10 and 17 years old with multiple sclerosis.

This chain links TRBV25-1 with TRBJ2-1; D unresolved. This CDR3 spans 15 amino acids. V lost 1 base, J lost 7 bases, and 14 bases lay in between. The germline V gene encodes CDR1 MGHDK and CDR2 SYGVNS. The CDR3 reads CASSEWATGKNEQFF. In nucleotides, the CDR3 is TGTGCCAGCAGTGAATGGGCGACTGGGAAGAATGAGCAGTTCTTC.

The chain recombines TRBV10-3 with TRBJ2-2; 10 bases align to TRBD1. V lost 11 bases to trimming and J lost 4 bases; unmatched junction nucleotides: 7. CDR1 and CDR2 from the germline V gene are ENHRY and SYGVKD. This CDR3 region has 14 residues. Here the CDR3 reads CALKGQGVTGELFF. The CDR3 bases are TGTGCCCTAAAAGGACAGGGGGTCACCGGGGAGCTGTTTTTT.

This clonotype was recorded at least ten times. The chain employs TRBV20-1 and TRBJ2-1, with unresolved D. V lost 0 bases, J lost 9 bases, and 12 bases lay in between. Germline lookup yields CDR1 DFQATT and CDR2 SNEGSKA (reference sequence). The CDR3 extends over 13 amino acids. CDR3 DNA: TGCAGTGCTAGAGACTCAGTTTACGGTGAGCAGTTCTTC. This encodes CSARDSVYGEQFF.

The chain recombines TRBV6-5 with TRBJ2-1, with D possibly TRBD2 on 7 matching bases. The CDR3 consists of 16 residues. Germline V gene lookup returns CDR1 MNHEY and CDR2 SVGAGI. V gave up 2 bases and J gave up 3 bases, with 14 bases separating them. As DNA, the CDR3 is TGTGCCAGCAGTTACGGGTGGGGGGGCTACTACAATGAGCAGTTCTTC. It specifies CASSYGWGGYYNEQFF.

This clonotype was observed a few times. The chain carries TRBV28 and TRBJ1-2; 8 nucleotides match TRBD1. Germline V CDR1 and CDR2: MDHEN, SYDVKM. CDR3 length: 14 amino acids. Unmatched junction bases numbered 7, after V lost 4 bases and J lost 6 bases. The CDR3 reads CASSYGQGTDGYTF. CDR3 bases: TGTGCCAGCAGTTACGGACAGGGTACGGATGGCTACACCTTC.

A few counts support this clonotype. The chain combines TRBV15 with TRBJ1-6; 9 nucleotides match TRBD1. CDR1 LNHNV and CDR2 YYDKDF come from the germline V gene (reference sequence). This CDR3 has 15 residues. Unmatched junction bases numbered 4, after V lost 1 base and J lost 9 bases. CDR3 nucleotide sequence: TGTGCCACCAGCAGAGCCCCGGACAGGGGTTCACCCCTCCACTTT. Its protein product is CATSRAPDRGSPLHF.

The chain combines TRBV20-1 with TRBJ2-7, with D possibly being TRBD1 or TRBD2 (5 bases each). The end of the DNA aligns better with TRBJ2-5, so the J call may be wrong. This CDR3 has 17 amino acids. Germline V gene lookup returns CDR1 DFQATT and CDR2 SNEGSKA (reference sequence). The DNA for the CDR3 is TGCAGTGCGCCACACCAGAAGGGACGAGGACTGAGAGAGACCCAGTACTTC. Encoded protein: CSAPHQKGRGLRETQYF.

J is TRBJ2-3 and V is TRBV28; D not resolved. The length of the CDR3 is 13 residues. Trimming removed 6 bases at V and 6 bases at J, with 13 bases between. Germline assignment: CDR1 MDHEN and CDR2 SYDVKM. The CDR3: CASRTGPADTQYF. The CDR3 DNA follows: TGTGCCAGCAGGACGGGCCCGGCGGATACGCAGTATTTT.

The rearrangement joins TRBV12-3 or TRBV12-4 to TRBJ2-3; D may be TRBD1 or TRBD2 (5 bases each). V shed 10 bases and J shed 3 bases, with 17 bases lying between them. The CDR3 loop spans 14 amino acids. The CDR3 DNA follows: TGTGCCACGGGAAGACAGTATGTGACAGATACGCAGTATTTT. Its translation: CATGRQYVTDTQYF.

This clonotype appeared once. The CDR3 does not close with the conserved phenylalanine or tryptophan, likely indicating a read error. The V and J genes are TRBV5-6 and TRBJ2-7, with D hard to call. Germline assignment: CDR1 SGHDT and CDR2 YYEEEE. Trimming stripped 3 bases from V and 3 bases from J, with 13 bases between. This CDR3 has 14 amino acids. CDR3: CASSSGRPLYEQYL. The CDR3 region has the DNA TGTGCCAGCAGCTCAGGACGGCCCCTCTACGAGCAGTACCTC.

The rearrangement links TRBV6-6 to TRBJ1-6; weak D call: TRBD1 (5 bases). Trimming stripped 8 bases from V and 10 bases from J, with 12 bases between. This CDR3 comprises 12 residues. In germline, CDR1 is MNHNY, CDR2 SVGAGI (reference sequence). CDR3 protein: CASLRGESPLHF. CDR3 nucleotides: TGTGCCAGCCTCCGGGGGGAATCACCCCTCCACTTT.

The chain combines TRBV12-3 or TRBV12-4 with TRBJ1-5, with D possibly being TRBD1 (5 bases). V lost 3 bases and J 6 bases, leaving 12 bases between the germline ends. The CDR3 totals 14 residues. The CDR3 DNA reads TGTGCCAGCAGTTTCGGGGGTTCAGCTCAGCCCCAGCATTTT. Protein sequence: CASSFGGSAQPQHF.

CDR3 DNA sequence: TGTGCCAGCAGCTTAGGGTGGGGAGGAGGGTTGACCCAGTACTTC. It is translated as CASSLGWGGGLTQYF. This chain uses TRBV7-2 with TRBJ2-5; D is possibly TRBD2 (6 bases). Trimming left V 1 base short and J 7 bases short, with 16 bases between. Germline CDR1 is SGHTA and CDR2 is FQGNSA. The CDR3 has 15 residues. Full variable domain (missing parts from reference TRBV7-2 and TRBJ2-5): GAGVSQSPSNKVTEKGKDVELRCDPISGHTALYWYRQSLGQGLEFLIYFQGNSAPDKSGLPSDRFSAERTGGSVSTLTIQRTQQEDSAVYLCASSLGWGGGLTQYFGPGTRLLVL.